The clone carrying this T cell receptor beta chain was picked up many times. Its specificity is not known. This specimen belongs to a study of early T cells in non-severe SARS-CoV-2 infection. As for the study in general: Chains were unpaired, as sequencing was done on bulk RNA from unsorted whole blood.

V shed 3 bases and J shed 6 bases, with 17 bases lying between them. The CDR3 covers 15 residues. In germline, CDR1 is ENHRY, CDR2 SYGVKD. Overall study findings and caveats: Anti-spike CD8 responses were favored by VDJdb matching, which missed private and CD4 specificities.

Individual cDNA molecules received unique molecular identifiers during library preparation. TCRdb itself ran the 5' RACE reads through MiXCR, one entry per CDR3 protein. The data hold more than 65,000 distinct CDR3 sequences, with approximately 12% observed a single time. V and J are TRBV10-3 and TRBJ2-5; no clear D gene. This TCR was recovered from an adult who was a healthcare worker with PCR-confirmed SARS-CoV-2 infection or an uninfected control (not recorded which). Material: whole blood. In DNA, the CDR3 is TGTGCCATCAGTGACCCCGGAATAGGGCCGAAGACCCAGTACTTC. Translating it yields CAISDPGIGPKTQYF.